These 19 T cell receptor beta chains originate from one sample sequenced in a study of T cell responses to AZD1222 COVID-19 vaccine. Method: immunoSEQ multiplex PCR; TCRdb's copy keeps in-frame clones and lacks some. This table has 100,000 to 150,000 clones, 65% to 90% appearing once. This specimen was peripheral blood, taken 28 days after the second AZD1222 dose. The receptors derive from an adult who received the AZD1222 COVID-19 vaccine.

As DNA, the CDR3 is TGCGCCAGCAGCCCTGAGGGGATGGATTACTCACCCCTCCACTTT. Translation gives CASSPEGMDYSPLHF. The J gene is TRBJ1-6, the V gene TRBV5-1; D perhaps matches TRBD1 (5 bases). Trimming cost V 4 bases and J 10 bases, with 18 bases left between them. The CDR3 has 15 amino acids. Germline V gives CDR1 SGHRS, CDR2 YFSETQ.

The J gene is TRBJ2-1, the V gene TRBV7-3; D possibly corresponds to TRBD2 (6 bases). Trimming stripped 6 bases from V and 4 bases from J, with 31 bases between. The germline gives CDR1 SGHTA, CDR2 FQGTGA. This CDR3 comprises 20 residues. The CDR3 region is CASSPRVGLAQVGGYNEQFF. DNA of the CDR3: TGTGCCAGCAGTCCCCGAGTGGGTCTAGCGCAGGTTGGCGGGTACAATGAGCAGTTCTTC.

This clone occurred a few times. The genes are TRBV4-3 and TRBJ2-5, with D perhaps matching TRBD2 (5 bases). Per germline, CDR1 LGHNA and CDR2 YSLEER. V lost 0 bases to trimming and J lost 5 bases, with 16 bases between them. The CDR3 consists of 16 residues. The CDR3 bases are TGCGCCAGCAGCCAAGAAGTTAGTTCACGGGATGAGACCCAGTACTTC. Amino acids: CASSQEVSSRDETQYF.

The V and J genes are TRBV10-3 and TRBJ1-5; tentatively, D is TRBD1 (6 bases). Germline CDR1 and CDR2: ENHRY and SYGVKD. The CDR3 has 14 amino acids. The V and J ends lost 6 bases and 5 bases respectively, with 14 bases between them. The CDR3 DNA follows: TGTGCCATCAGCGCCTCTGGGGGCGATCAGCCCCAGCATTTT. Its protein is CAISASGGDQPQHF.

The CDR3 reads CASSLEGQGWGYTF. CDR3 nucleotide sequence: TGTGCCAGCAGCTTGGAAGGACAGGGTTGGGGCTACACCTTC. The gene calls are TRBV5-8 and TRBJ1-2; 8 positions match TRBD1. Losses at the gene ends were 0 bases for V and 8 bases for J; bases not matched to a gene: 6. The CDR3 spans 14 residues. The germline V gene encodes CDR1 SGHTS and CDR2 YDEGEE.

The chain joins TRBV4-3 to TRBJ2-2, with TRBD2 matching over 10 bases. Germline values: CDR1 LGHNA, CDR2 YSLEER. This CDR3 region has 15 residues. V gave up 5 bases and J gave up 9 bases; unmatched junction bases: 9. The CDR3 DNA reads as TGCGCCAGCAGCAGTGATAGCGGGGGGAAAAGGGAGCTGTTTTTT. Translating it yields CASSSDSGGKRELFF.

This chain connects TRBV6-5 to TRBJ1-6; 7 positions agree with TRBD1. The CDR3 is 14 residues long. Germline V lookup: CDR1 MNHEY, CDR2 SVGAGI. Germline trimming cut 6 bases from V and 7 bases from J; bases unmatched to any gene: 6. The CDR3 sequence is CASRRQGRNSPLHF. The CDR3 DNA reads as TGTGCCAGCAGACGACAGGGACGCAATTCACCCCTCCACTTT.

The chain is built from TRBV6-5 and TRBJ2-7; D may correspond to TRBD1 or TRBD2 (5 bases each). The V end was cut by 6 bases, the J end by 8 bases, with 20 bases between. This CDR3 has 14 residues. Germline CDR1 is MNHEY and CDR2 is SVGAGI. The CDR3 sequence is CASRVPGPYIKQYF. The CDR3 DNA reads as TGTGCCAGCAGAGTCCCGGGGCCGTATATAAAGCAGTACTTC.

V and J are TRBV6-5 and TRBJ1-2; possibly TRBD1 for D (5 bases). The V gene lost 10 bases and the J gene lost 5 bases, with 20 bases spanning the gap. In germline, CDR1 is MNHEY, CDR2 SVGAGI. This CDR3 spans 14 amino acids. CDR3 sequence (DNA): TGTGCCACCAAGTCGTCCGGGGGAGGGTATGGCTACACCTTC. This encodes CATKSSGGGYGYTF.

This clone showed up just once. The chain couples TRBV5-1 to TRBJ2-7; D is perhaps TRBD2 (5 bases). The V gene's germline CDR1 is SGHRS and CDR2 YFSETQ. This CDR3 is built from 15 residues. Trimming shortened V by 0 bases and J by 5 bases, and 15 bases separated the two germline ends. This CDR3 is CASSLVGLARNEQYF. The CDR3 region has the DNA TGCGCCAGCAGCTTGGTAGGGCTAGCTAGGAACGAGCAGTACTTC.

The chain is built from TRBV10-3 and TRBJ1-2; no firm D call. The V and J ends lost 10 bases and 0 bases respectively, with 12 bases between them. The CDR3 runs to 13 residues. CDR1 and CDR2 (germline): ENHRY, SYGVKD. The DNA of the CDR3 is TGTGCCACCCAGGAGGATACTAACTATGGCTACACCTTC. Translation: CATQEDTNYGYTF.

This CDR3 reads CASSPANLETQYF. The CDR3 DNA reads TGTGCCAGCAGCCCGGCGAATCTAGAGACCCAGTACTTC. The rearrangement uses TRBV7-2 and TRBJ2-5; D is uncertain. The CDR3 runs to 13 residues. Trimming pared 5 bases from V and 4 bases from J, leaving 11 bases between. Germline V CDR1 and CDR2: SGHTA, FQGNSA.

The rearrangement joins TRBV10-1 to TRBJ1-5; possibly TRBD1 for D (5 bases). The CDR3 has 13 residues. CDR1 and CDR2 from the germline V gene are WNHNN and SYGVQD (reference sequence). V gave up 5 bases and J gave up 7 bases, with 12 bases separating them. For the CDR3, the DNA is TGCGCCAGCAGTCCGGGCTGGGGGCAGCCCCAGCATTTT. Its translation is CASSPGWGQPQHF.

This chain uses TRBV6-5 with TRBJ1-5; no clear D. From germline, CDR1 is MNHEY and CDR2 SVGAGI. V was shortened by 2 bases and J by 6 bases, with 11 bases between the two germline ends. The CDR3 spans 14 residues. CDR3 nucleotides: TGTGCCAGCAGTTACGAGGCAGATGTTCAGCCCCAGCATTTT. This gives the protein CASSYEADVQPQHF.

CDR3: CASSQLAGGLGTQYF. CDR3 nucleotide sequence: TGTGCCAGCAGCCAATTAGCGGGGGGGCTTGGGACCCAGTACTTC. The chain recombines TRBV3-1 (or the pseudogene TRBV3-2) with TRBJ2-5; 11 nucleotides agree with TRBD2. Germline V gene lookup returns CDR1 LGHDT and CDR2 YNNKEL (reference sequence). V lost 2 bases and J lost 7; bases outside the gene matches: 6. The CDR3 loop spans 15 amino acids.

This rearrangement joins TRBV4-3 to TRBJ2-7; tentative D call: TRBD2 (6 bases). This CDR3 is 16 amino acids long. The V gene's germline CDR1 is LGHNA and CDR2 YSLEER. V gave up 0 bases and J gave up 0 bases, with 12 bases separating them. The CDR3 bases are TGCGCCAGCAGCCAAGACTCGGGAGAGAGCTCCTACGAGCAGTACTTC. It is translated as CASSQDSGESSYEQYF.

The chain recombines TRBV6-2 or TRBV6-3 with TRBJ2-7, with a weak D call TRBD2 (5 bases). This CDR3 is 16 amino acids long. Trimming stripped 2 bases from V and 3 bases from J, with 17 bases between. CDR1 and CDR2 (germline): MNHEY, SVGEGT. CDR3 amino acids: CASSYARAHEFYEQYF. CDR3 in DNA: TGTGCCAGCAGTTACGCGAGGGCCCATGAATTCTACGAGCAGTACTTC.

The chain has TRBV12-3 or TRBV12-4 and TRBJ1-5; D gene ambiguous. The CDR3 spans 12 residues. Trimming stripped 6 bases from V and 4 bases from J, with 7 bases between. CDR3 sequence (DNA): TGTGCCAGCAGCCCAGAAAATCAGCCCCAGCATTTT. Its translation: CASSPENQPQHF.

The rearrangement links TRBV6-5 to TRBJ1-1; possible D gene TRBD1, 6 bases. Between the trimmed V and J ends, which lost 6 bases and 6 bases, there was a span of 17 bases. Germline V gene lookup returns CDR1 MNHEY and CDR2 SVGAGI. This CDR3 region has 14 residues. CDR3: CASSPFYRAPEAFF. The CDR3 bases are TGTGCCAGCAGCCCGTTCTACAGGGCCCCTGAAGCTTTCTTT.